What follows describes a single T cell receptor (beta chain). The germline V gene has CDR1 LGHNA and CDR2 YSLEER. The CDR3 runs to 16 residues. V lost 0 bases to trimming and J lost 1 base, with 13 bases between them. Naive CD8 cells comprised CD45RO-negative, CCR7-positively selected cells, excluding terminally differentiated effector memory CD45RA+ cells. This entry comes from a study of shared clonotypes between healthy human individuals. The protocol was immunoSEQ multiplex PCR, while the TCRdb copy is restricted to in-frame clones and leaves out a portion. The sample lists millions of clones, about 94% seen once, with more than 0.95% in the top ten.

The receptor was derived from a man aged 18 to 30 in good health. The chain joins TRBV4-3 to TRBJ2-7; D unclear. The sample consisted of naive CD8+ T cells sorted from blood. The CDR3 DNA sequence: TGCGCCAGCAGCCAAGATAAGCACGGAGAGTCCTACGAGCAGTACTTC. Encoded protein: CASSQDKHGESYEQYF.